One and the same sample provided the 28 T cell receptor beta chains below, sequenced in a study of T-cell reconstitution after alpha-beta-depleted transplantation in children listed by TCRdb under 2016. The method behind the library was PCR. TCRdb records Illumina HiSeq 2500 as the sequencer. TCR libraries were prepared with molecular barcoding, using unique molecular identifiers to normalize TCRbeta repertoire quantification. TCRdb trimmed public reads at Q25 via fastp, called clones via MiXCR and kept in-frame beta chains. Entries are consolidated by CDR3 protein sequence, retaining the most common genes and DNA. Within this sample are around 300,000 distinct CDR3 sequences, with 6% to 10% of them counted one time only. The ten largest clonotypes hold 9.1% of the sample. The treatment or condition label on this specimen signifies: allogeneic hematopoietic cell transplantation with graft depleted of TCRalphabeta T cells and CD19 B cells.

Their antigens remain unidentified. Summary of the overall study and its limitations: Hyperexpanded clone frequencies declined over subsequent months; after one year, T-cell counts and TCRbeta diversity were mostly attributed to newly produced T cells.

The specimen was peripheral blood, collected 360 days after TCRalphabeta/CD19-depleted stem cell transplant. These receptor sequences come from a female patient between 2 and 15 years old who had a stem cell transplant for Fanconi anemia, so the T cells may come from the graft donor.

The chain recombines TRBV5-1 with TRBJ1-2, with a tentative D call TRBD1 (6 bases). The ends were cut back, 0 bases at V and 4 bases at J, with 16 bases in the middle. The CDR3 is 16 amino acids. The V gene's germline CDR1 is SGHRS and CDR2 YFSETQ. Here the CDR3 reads CASSLDERGTGYGYTF. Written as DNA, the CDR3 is TGCGCCAGCAGCTTGGATGAAAGGGGGACGGGCTATGGCTACACCTTC.

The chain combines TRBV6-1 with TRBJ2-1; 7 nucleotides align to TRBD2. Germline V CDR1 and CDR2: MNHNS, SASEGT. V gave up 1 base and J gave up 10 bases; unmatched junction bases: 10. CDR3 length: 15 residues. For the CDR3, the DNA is TGTGCCAGCAGTGAAGGGCAGCGGGACTGGATGGAGCAGTTCTTC. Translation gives CASSEGQRDWMEQFF.

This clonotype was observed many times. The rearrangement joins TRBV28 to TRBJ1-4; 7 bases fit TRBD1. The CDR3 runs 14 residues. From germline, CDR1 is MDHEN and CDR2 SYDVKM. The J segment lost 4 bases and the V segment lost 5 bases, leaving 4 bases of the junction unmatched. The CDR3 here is CASSRTGDNEKLFF. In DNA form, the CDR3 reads TGTGCCAGCAGTCGGACAGGCGATAATGAAAAACTGTTTTTT.

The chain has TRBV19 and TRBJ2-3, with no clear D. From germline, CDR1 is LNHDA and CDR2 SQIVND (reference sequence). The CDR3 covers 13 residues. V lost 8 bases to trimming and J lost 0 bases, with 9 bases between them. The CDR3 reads CASHSSSTDTQYF. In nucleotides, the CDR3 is TGTGCCAGTCACAGTTCTAGCACAGATACGCAGTATTTT.

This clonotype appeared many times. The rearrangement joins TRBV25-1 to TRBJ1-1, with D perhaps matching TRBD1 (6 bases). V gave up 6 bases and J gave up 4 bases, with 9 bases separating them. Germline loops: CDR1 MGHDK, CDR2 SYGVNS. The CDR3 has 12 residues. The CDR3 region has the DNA TGTGCCAGCAGGTCAGGGGCCACTGAAGCTTTCTTT. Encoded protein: CASRSGATEAFF. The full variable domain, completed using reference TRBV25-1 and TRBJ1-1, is EADIYQTPRYLVIGTGKKITLECSQTMGHDKMYWYQQDPGMELHLIHYSYGVNSTEKGDLSSESTVSRIRTEHFPLTLESARPSHTSQYLCASRSGATEAFFGQGTRLTVV.

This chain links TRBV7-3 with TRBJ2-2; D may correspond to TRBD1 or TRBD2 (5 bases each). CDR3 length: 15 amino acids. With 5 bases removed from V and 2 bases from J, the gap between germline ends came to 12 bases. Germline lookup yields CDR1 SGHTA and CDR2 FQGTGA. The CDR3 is CASSTRDRNTGELFF. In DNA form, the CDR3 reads TGTGCCAGCAGCACCCGGGACCGTAACACCGGGGAGCTGTTTTTT.

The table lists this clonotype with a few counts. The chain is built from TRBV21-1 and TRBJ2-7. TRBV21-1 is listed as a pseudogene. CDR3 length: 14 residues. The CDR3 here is CASSPHGSRYEQYF. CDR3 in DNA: TGTGCCAGCAGCCCACATGGCTCTCGATACGAGCAGTACTTC.

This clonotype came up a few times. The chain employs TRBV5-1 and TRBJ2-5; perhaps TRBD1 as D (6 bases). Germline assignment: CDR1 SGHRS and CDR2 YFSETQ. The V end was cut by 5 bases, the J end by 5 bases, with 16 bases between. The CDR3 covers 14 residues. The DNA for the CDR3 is TGCGCCAGCAGTAGAATCGGGACACTGGAGACCCAGTACTTC. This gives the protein CASSRIGTLETQYF.

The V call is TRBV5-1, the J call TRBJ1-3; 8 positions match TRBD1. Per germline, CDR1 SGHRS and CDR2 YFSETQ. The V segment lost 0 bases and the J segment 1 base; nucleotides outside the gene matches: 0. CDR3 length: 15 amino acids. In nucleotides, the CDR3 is TGCGCCAGCAGCTTGGGGGACAGGTCTGGAAACACCATATATTTT. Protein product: CASSLGDRSGNTIYF. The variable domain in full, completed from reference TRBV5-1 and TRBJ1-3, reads KAGVTQTPRYLIKTRGQQVTLSCSPISGHRSVSWYQQTPGQGLQFLFEYFSETQRNKGNFPGRFSGRQFSNSRSEMNVSTLELGDSALYLCASSLGDRSGNTIYFGEGSWLTVV.

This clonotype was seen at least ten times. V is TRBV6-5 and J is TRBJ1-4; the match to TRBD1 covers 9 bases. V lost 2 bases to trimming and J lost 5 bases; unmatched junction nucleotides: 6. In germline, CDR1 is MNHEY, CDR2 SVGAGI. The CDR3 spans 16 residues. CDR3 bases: TGTGCCAGCAGTTACGGACCGACAGGGGGAAATGAAAAACTGTTTTTT. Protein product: CASSYGPTGGNEKLFF.

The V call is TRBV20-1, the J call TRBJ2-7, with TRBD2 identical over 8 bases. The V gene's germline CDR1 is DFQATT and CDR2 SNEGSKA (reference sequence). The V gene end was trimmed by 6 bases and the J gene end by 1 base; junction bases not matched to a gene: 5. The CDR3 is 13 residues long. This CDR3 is CSARGLVSYEQYF. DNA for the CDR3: TGCAGTGCCAGGGGACTAGTATCCTACGAGCAGTACTTC.

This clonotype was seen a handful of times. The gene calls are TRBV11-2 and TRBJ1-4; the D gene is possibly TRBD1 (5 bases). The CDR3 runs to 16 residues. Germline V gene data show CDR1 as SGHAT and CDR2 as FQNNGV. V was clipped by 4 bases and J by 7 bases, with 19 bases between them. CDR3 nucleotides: TGTGCCAGCAGCTCTATTCGGGGGAGACTCCGTGAAAAACTGTTTTTT. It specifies CASSSIRGRLREKLFF.

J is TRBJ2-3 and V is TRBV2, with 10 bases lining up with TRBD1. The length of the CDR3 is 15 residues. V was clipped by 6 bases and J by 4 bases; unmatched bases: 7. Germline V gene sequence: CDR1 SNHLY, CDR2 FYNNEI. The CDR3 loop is CASSVDRGPSDTQYF. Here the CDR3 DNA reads TGTGCCAGCAGCGTCGACAGGGGGCCTTCAGATACGCAGTATTTT.

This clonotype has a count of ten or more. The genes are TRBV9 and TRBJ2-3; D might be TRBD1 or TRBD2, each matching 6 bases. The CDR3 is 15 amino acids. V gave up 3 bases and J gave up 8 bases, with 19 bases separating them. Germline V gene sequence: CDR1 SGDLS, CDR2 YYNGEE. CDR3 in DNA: TGTGCCAGCAGCGAGAGTGGGGGGCCGCCTTCTACGCAGTATTTT. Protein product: CASSESGGPPSTQYF.

The CDR3 DNA reads TGCAGTGCTAGAGTTCCGGGACAGCAACCCTACGAGCAGTACTTC. Its protein is CSARVPGQQPYEQYF. V and J are TRBV20-1 and TRBJ2-7; 7 bases line up with TRBD1. Losses at the gene ends were 1 base for V and 2 bases for J; bases not matched to a gene: 8. CDR1 DFQATT and CDR2 SNEGSKA come from the germline V gene (reference sequence). The CDR3 sequence is 15 residues long.

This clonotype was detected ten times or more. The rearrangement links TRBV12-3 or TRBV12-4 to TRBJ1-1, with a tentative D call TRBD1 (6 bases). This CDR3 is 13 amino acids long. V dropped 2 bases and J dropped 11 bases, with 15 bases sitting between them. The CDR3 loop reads CASSLQGNGRAFF. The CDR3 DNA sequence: TGTGCCAGCAGTTTACAGGGGAACGGCCGGGCTTTCTTT.

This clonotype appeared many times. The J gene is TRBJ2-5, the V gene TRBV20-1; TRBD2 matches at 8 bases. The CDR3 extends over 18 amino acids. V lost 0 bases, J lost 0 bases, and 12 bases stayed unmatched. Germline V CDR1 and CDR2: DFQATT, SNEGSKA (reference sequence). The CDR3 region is CSARDSTRAGAYQETQYF. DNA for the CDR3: TGCAGTGCTAGAGATAGTACCCGAGCGGGGGCATACCAAGAGACCCAGTACTTC.

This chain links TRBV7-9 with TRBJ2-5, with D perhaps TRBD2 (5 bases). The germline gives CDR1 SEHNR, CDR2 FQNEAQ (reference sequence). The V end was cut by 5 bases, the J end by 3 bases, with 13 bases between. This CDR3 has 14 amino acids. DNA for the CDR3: TGTGCCAGCAGCCCGACCCTAGCCAAAGAGACCCAGTACTTC. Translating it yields CASSPTLAKETQYF.

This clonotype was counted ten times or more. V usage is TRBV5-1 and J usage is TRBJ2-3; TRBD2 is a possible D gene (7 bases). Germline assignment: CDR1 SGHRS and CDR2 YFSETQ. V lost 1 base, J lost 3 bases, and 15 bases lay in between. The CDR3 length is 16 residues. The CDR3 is CASSLMGRGRTDTQYF. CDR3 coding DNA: TGCGCCAGCAGCTTGATGGGGAGGGGGAGAACAGATACGCAGTATTTT.

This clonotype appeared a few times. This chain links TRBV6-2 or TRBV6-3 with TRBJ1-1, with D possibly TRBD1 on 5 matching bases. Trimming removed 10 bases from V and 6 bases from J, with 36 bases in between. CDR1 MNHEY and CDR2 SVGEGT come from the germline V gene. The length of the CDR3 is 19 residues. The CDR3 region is CAIFPSRDPRGKVQAEAFF. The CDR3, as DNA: TGTGCCATCTTCCCGTCACGGGACCCGCGGGGAAAAGTCCAAGCTGAAGCTTTCTTT.

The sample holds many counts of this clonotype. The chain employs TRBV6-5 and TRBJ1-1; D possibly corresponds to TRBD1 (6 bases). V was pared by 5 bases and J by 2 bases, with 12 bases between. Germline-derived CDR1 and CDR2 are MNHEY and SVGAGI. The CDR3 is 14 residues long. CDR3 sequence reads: CASSRTAENTEAFF. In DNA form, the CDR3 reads TGTGCCAGCAGTCGGACAGCGGAAAACACTGAAGCTTTCTTT.

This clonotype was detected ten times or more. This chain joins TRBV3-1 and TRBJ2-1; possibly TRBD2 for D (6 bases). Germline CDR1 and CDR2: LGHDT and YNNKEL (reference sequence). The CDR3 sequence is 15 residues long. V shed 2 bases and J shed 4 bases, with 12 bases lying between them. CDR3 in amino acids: CASSQWDLHYNEQFF. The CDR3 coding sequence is TGTGCCAGCAGCCAATGGGACTTACATTACAATGAGCAGTTCTTC.

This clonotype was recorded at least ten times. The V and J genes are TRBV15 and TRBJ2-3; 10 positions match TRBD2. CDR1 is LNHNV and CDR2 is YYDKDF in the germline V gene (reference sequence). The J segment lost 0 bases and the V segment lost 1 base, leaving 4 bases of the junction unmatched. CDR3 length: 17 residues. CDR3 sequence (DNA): TGTGCCACCAGCAGAGTACTAGCGGGACTTAGCACAGATACGCAGTATTTT. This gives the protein CATSRVLAGLSTDTQYF.

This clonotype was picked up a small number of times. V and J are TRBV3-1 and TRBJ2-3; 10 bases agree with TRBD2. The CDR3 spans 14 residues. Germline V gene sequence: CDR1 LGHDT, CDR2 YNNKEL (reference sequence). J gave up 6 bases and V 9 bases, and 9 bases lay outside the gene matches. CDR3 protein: CASQREGIGDTQYF. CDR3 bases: TGTGCCAGTCAGCGGGAGGGGATCGGGGATACGCAGTATTTT.

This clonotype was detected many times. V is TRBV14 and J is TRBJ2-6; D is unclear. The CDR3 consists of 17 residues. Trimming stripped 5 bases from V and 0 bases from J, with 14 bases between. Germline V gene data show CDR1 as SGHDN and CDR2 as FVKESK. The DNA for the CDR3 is TGTGCCAGCAGCAACCTACAGCGTCCCTCTGGGGCCAACGTCCTGACTTTC. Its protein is CASSNLQRPSGANVLTF.

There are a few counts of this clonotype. The CDR3 loop is CASSLSPGHNSPLHF. The CDR3 DNA is TGTGCCAGCAGCTTGTCCCCGGGGCATAATTCACCCCTCCACTTT. The rearrangement links TRBV5-6 to TRBJ1-6, with a possible D match to TRBD1 (5 bases). Germline loops: CDR1 SGHDT, CDR2 YYEEEE. CDR3 length: 15 residues. Trimming removed 1 base at V and 5 bases at J, with 10 bases between.

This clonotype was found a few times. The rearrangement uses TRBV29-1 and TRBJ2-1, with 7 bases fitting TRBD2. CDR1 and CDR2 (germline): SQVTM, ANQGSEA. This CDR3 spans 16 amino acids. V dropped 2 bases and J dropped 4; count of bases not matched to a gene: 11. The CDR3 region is CSVERGRPPTYNEQFF. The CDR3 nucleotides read TGCAGCGTTGAACGCGGGAGACCCCCTACGTACAATGAGCAGTTCTTC.

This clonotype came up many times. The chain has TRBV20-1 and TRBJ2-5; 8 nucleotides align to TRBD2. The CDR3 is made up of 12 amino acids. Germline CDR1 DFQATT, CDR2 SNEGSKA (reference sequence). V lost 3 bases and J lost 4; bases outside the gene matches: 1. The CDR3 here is CSASGGAETQYF. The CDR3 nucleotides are TGCAGTGCTAGCGGGGGGGCAGAGACCCAGTACTTC.